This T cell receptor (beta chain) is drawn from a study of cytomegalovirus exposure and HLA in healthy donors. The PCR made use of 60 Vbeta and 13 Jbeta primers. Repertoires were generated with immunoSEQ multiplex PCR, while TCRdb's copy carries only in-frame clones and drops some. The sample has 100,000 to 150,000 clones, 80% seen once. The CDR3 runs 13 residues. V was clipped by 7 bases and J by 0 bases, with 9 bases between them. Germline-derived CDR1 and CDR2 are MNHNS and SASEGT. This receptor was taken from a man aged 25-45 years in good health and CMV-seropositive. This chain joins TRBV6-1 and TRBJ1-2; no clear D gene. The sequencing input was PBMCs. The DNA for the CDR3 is TGTGCCAGCAATGGGGAGACTAACTATGGCTACACCTTC. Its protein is CASNGETNYGYTF.